The clone carrying this T cell receptor (beta chain) was detected once. The target antigen is unknown. The sample belongs to a study of PD-1 blockade in classical Hodgkin lymphoma. Some clones are missing from TCRdb's copy, which holds only in-frame ones; the method was immunoSEQ multiplex PCR. The repertoire holds tens of thousands of clones, about four fifths seen once, with about a sixth in the top ten. The germline gives CDR1 SGHAT, CDR2 FQNNGV. The CDR3 is made up of 16 amino acids. Trimming removed 2 bases at V and 4 bases at J, with 17 bases between. All the patients suffered relapse after autologous stem cell transplantation, and brentuximab vedotin exposure differed. Complete response, partial response or progressive disease was recorded as best response. Findings of the study overall: Healthy donors were reported to have higher baseline TCR diversity than newly diagnosed patients. By C4D1 there was a significant rise in CD4+ TCR diversity but not in CD8+ TCR diversity.

This sequence joins TRBV11-2 and TRBJ1-1; D possibly corresponds to TRBD1 (5 bases). The TCR originated in a human donor with classical Hodgkin lymphoma. Here the sequenced sample was peripheral blood mononuclear cells (PBMCs), taken before the second cycle of nivolumab. The CDR3 spells CASSLTPTLQGTEAFF. CDR3 DNA: TGTGCCAGCAGCTTAACACCCACGCTCCAGGGCACTGAAGCTTTCTTT.